The next 7 T cell receptor beta chains were all read from a single sample in a study of CD8 T cells in Susac syndrome. RNA in amounts of roughly 0.5 to 1 ug was reverse transcribed with random hexamers. MiXCR was run by TCRdb on the immunoSEQ multiplex PCR reads, yielding one entry per CDR3 protein. The sample yields over 130,000 distinct CDR3 sequences, approximately 95% seen once. Sequencing was performed on CD4+ T cells from PBMCs. The receptors were gathered from a human donor with Susac syndrome.

The gene calls are TRBV29-1 and TRBJ1-5; D is ambiguous. Germline values: CDR1 SQVTM, CDR2 ANQGSEA. The CDR3 loop spans 11 amino acids. V lost 7 bases, J lost 3 bases, and 7 bases lay in between. The CDR3 protein is CSEQNNQPQHF. CDR3 coding DNA: TGCAGCGAGCAAAACAATCAGCCCCAGCATTTT.

This clonotype was found a few times. V usage is TRBV7-2 and J usage is TRBJ2-1; D gene unclear. This CDR3 has 13 residues. Trimming shortened V by 2 bases and J by 8 bases, and 10 bases separated the two germline ends. The germline V gene encodes CDR1 SGHTA and CDR2 FQGNSA. The CDR3 region has the DNA TGTGCCAGCAGCTTATATCCCCGCTATGAGCAGTTCTTC. Encoded protein: CASSLYPRYEQFF.

The chain couples TRBV29-1 to TRBJ2-7, with D perhaps matching TRBD2 (7 bases). The CDR3 is made up of 14 amino acids. Trimming removed 4 bases at V and 2 bases at J, with 15 bases between. Germline values: CDR1 SQVTM, CDR2 ANQGSEA. Written as DNA, the CDR3 is TGCAGCGTTGCTGGCGGGGGCGACACCTACGAGCAGTACTTC. This sequence encodes CSVAGGGDTYEQYF.

The rearrangement uses TRBV28 and TRBJ2-7; D is tentatively TRBD1 or TRBD2 (5 bases each). The CDR3 runs to 15 residues. Germline assignment: CDR1 MDHEN and CDR2 SYDVKM. V was shortened by 5 bases and J by 6 bases, with 20 bases between the two germline ends. CDR3 sequence (DNA): TGTGCCAGCAGTGGTGAGAGGGGTCCTTTCGCCGAGCAGTACTTC. Translating it yields CASSGERGPFAEQYF.

V usage is TRBV12-3 or TRBV12-4 and J usage is TRBJ1-6; 8 nucleotides match TRBD1. The CDR3 sequence is 18 residues long. The V gene end was trimmed by 2 bases and the J gene end by 11 bases; junction bases not matched to a gene: 17. The CDR3 protein is CASSLSPGVTGAKTPLHF. Written as DNA, the CDR3 is TGTGCCAGCAGTTTATCGCCCGGTGTGACAGGGGCTAAGACACCCCTCCACTTT.

The CDR3 DNA is TGTGCCTGGAGTGTATTCCGAACGAACACTGAAGCTTTCTTT. Protein product: CAWSVFRTNTEAFF. The rearrangement uses TRBV30 and TRBJ1-1; D not certain. Germline lookup yields CDR1 GTSNPN and CDR2 SVGIG (reference sequence). Trimming took off 0 bases at V and 1 base at J, with 9 bases between the two ends. There are 14 residues in the CDR3.

V and J are TRBV28 and TRBJ2-6, with 8 positions matching TRBD2. V gave up 9 bases and J gave up 0 bases; unmatched junction bases: 7. The CDR3 is made up of 16 amino acids. CDR1 and CDR2 (germline): MDHEN, SYDVKM. CDR3 sequence: CASRGGGSSGANVLTF. As DNA, the CDR3 is TGTGCCAGTCGGGGGGGCGGTAGCTCTGGGGCCAACGTCCTGACTTTC.